This T cell receptor beta chain stems from a study of neurological immune-mediated disorders. Study details: Multiple sclerosis patients numbering about 34 comprised roughly 31 relapsing-remitting and 3 secondary progressive patients.

Overall study results and limits: Association of the multiple sclerosis repertoire cluster with clinical or MRI features was not observed for any feature.

This clonotype was picked up many times. Its target is unknown. Synthesis of cDNA was performed by 5'RACE using 10-nucleotide random UMIs. In every sequencing run, more than 170 million TCR-beta sequences were generated from 15-18 subjects. MiXCR, run by TCRdb on the 5' RACE reads, gives a single entry per CDR3 protein. Seen here are roughly 62,000 distinct CDR3 sequences, under 2.5% observed once, and the top ten hold around 3%. V dropped 0 bases and J dropped 2 bases, with 10 bases sitting between them. Germline V CDR1 and CDR2: LGHNA, YNFKEQ. The CDR3 sequence is 15 residues long. This rearrangement joins TRBV4-2 to TRBJ1-2; D perhaps matches TRBD1 (6 bases). Sample: PBMCs. The clonotype was recovered from a man in his fifties or sixties with multiple sclerosis. This chain's CDR3 is CASSQDTGMNYGYTF. DNA for the CDR3: TGTGCCAGCAGCCAAGATACAGGGATGAACTATGGCTACACCTTC.